This TCR beta chain was sequenced for a study of blood T cell repertoires in COVID-19 (dated by TCRdb to 2018 to 2021). General notes on the study: Samples covering the acute and convalescent phases of COVID-19 were provided by collaborators in the United States, Italy and Spain. The prospective study material was composed of cDNA or gDNA derived from T cells, B-cell-depleted T cells, or PBMCs. Where HLA class I and class II types were available, the types were taken from metadata supplied by the sample provider, not from assay-based typing. Subjects who had been exposed to COVID-19, were actively infected with it, or had recovered from it provided the deeply sampled blood TCRbeta repertoires that made up the dataset. Samples were obtained from the ongoing ImmuneRACE study (first 160 participants) and from some 1,300 subjects provided by 6 global collaborators. The sample metadata nearly always contained a de-identified subject ID, COVID-19 status, age in years and sex. The repertoires were made available in a free public database intended to serve as a resource for research on the immune response to SARS-CoV-2.

Participants in the prospective study were enrolled through a virtual design, were aged roughly 18 to 100 years, and lived in roughly 25 United States geographic areas. In the prospective study, participants were assigned to cohorts based on the clinical history participants reported in a screening survey and a study questionnaire. For ImmuneRACE Cohort 3, a participant was defined as recovered based on two consecutive negative NP/OP PCR tests, clearance by a healthcare professional, or resolution of symptoms. Mobile phlebotomists in the prospective study collected whole blood, serum and a nasopharyngeal or oropharyngeal swab from every participant. Additional blood draws and questionnaires over an approximately 2-month period could optionally be provided by prospective study participants. Blood samples from the prospective study were shipped frozen or at room temperature prior to DNA extraction.

Broader findings and caveats from the paper: The amount of clinical and demographic metadata varied by source and participant and was provided uncurated.

Comments on this clone: This receptor's antigen is unknown. Base qualities were left out, and no much larger clone turns up one base away.

The CDR3, cysteine through phenylalanine, is 14 amino acids long. The DNA shown is the 42-base CDR3, in frame from base 1. The CDR1 and CDR2 encoded by the germline V gene are SGHTA and FQGNSA. The V end loses 4 bases and the J end loses 2 bases, and a stretch of 10 bases separates them. The immunoSEQ Assay, a bias-controlled multiplex PCR, was used to amplify TCRbeta CDR3 regions from genomic DNA. Regarding the original processing steps: The number of nucleated cells in each sample was estimated from the amplification of reference gene primers within the assay. Sequence reads were collapsed and filtered to measure the absolute abundance of every unique TCRbeta CDR3 rearrangement. For each sample, productive Simpson clonality was calculated as the square root of Simpson's diversity index over productive rearrangements. TCRdb limited this immuneACCESS table to in-frame rearrangements with V and J called. A share of clones is missing; checked studies link under half to unresolved V genes, and the rest is unexplained. V, J and clone size derive from that table, while D and trimming were established from the DNA sequence. The sample contains about 250,000 clones, about nine tenths of them found a single time. The top ten hold about 3% of the sample.

The sequenced sample consisted of PBMCs or T cells enriched from blood (not recorded which). This clonotype was obtained from a woman aged 45-59 years who had recovered from COVID-19. The chain was built from TRBV7-2 and TRBJ2-3; perhaps TRBD1 is the D gene, with 6 bases matching. The DNA reads TGTGCCAGCAGCTCTGACAGGCACACAGATACGCAGTATTTT. Translated, it gives CASSSDRHTDTQYF.